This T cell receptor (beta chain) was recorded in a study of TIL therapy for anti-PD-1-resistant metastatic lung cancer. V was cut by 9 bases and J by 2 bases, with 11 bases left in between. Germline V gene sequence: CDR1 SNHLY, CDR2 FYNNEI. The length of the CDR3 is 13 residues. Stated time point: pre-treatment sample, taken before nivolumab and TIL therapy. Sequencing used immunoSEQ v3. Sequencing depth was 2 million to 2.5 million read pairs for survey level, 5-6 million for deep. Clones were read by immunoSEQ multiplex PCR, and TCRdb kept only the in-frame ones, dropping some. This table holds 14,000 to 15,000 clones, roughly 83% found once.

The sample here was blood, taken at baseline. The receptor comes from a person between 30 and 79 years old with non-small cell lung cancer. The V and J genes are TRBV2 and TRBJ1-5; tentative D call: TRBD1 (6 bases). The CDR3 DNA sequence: TGTGCCAGAAGTACAGGGCGCAATCAGCCCCAGCATTTT. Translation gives CARSTGRNQPQHF.